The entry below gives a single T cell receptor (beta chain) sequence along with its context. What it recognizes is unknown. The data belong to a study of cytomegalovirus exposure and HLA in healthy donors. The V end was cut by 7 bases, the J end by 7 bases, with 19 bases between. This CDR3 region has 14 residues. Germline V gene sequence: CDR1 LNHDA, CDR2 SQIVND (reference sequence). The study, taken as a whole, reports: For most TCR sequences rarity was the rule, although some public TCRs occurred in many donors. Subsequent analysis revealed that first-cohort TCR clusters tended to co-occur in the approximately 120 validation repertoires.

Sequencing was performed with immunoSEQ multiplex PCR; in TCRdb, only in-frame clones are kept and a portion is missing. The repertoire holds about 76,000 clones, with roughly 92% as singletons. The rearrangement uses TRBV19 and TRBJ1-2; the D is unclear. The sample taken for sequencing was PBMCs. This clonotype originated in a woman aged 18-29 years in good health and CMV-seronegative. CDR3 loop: CASTTTIHFGGYTF. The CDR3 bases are TGTGCCAGTACCACCACTATCCATTTTGGTGGCTACACCTTC.